This entry is about one T cell receptor (beta chain). This sample is drawn from a study of cytomegalovirus exposure and HLA in healthy donors. The PCR made use of 60 Vbeta and 13 Jbeta primers. Sequenced by immunoSEQ multiplex PCR; TCRdb stores in-frame clones only, minus some. The sample includes over 55,000 clones, 75% to 90% seen only once; the top ten take roughly an eighth. Healthy bone marrow donors made up the donor group. With 3 bases clipped from V and 8 bases from J, the junction kept 6 bases outside the gene matches. CDR1 is MGHDK, CDR2 SYGVNS, per germline. This CDR3 comprises 14 residues. This chain joins TRBV25-1 and TRBJ1-4; TRBD1 agrees at 7 bases. The receptor's source is a woman in her thirties in good health and CMV-seropositive. The specimen was PBMCs. Written as DNA, the CDR3 is TGTGCCAGCAGTGACCCGACAGGGTACGAAAAACTGTTTTTT. Protein product: CASSDPTGYEKLFF. The variable domain in full, completed from reference TRBV25-1 and TRBJ1-4, reads EADIYQTPRYLVIGTGKKITLECSQTMGHDKMYWYQQDPGMELHLIHYSYGVNSTEKGDLSSESTVSRIRTEHFPLTLESARPSHTSQYLCASSDPTGYEKLFFGSGTQLSVL.